This TCR beta chain was recorded in a study of early T cells in non-severe SARS-CoV-2 infection. The CDR3 is made up of 15 amino acids. V shed 3 bases and J shed 1 base, with 11 bases lying between them. TCRdb recomputed calls from the 5' RACE reads with MiXCR, one row per CDR3 protein. The profile shows 90,000 to 120,000 distinct CDR3 sequences, around 10% of them singletons. The sample comprised whole blood. This TCR was sampled from an adult who was a healthcare worker with PCR-confirmed SARS-CoV-2 infection or an uninfected control (not recorded which). The gene calls are TRBV12-3 or TRBV12-4 and TRBJ2-3; D may be TRBD1 (6 bases). The DNA for the CDR3 is TGTGCCAGCAGTTTGGGGACACGACGCACAGATACGCAGTATTTT. It specifies CASSLGTRRTDTQYF.